Each of the 9 T cell receptor beta chains below was sequenced from the same sample in a study of blood T cell repertoires in COVID-19. Data came from immunoSEQ multiplex PCR; TCRdb stores just in-frame clones and leaves some out. Seen here are fewer than 500,000 clones, roughly nine tenths observed once, and the top ten hold about 0.65%. The sample was PBMCs or T cells enriched from blood (not recorded which). The origin of the receptors is a woman between 18 and 30 years old who had recovered from COVID-19.

The genes are TRBV9 and TRBJ2-3; possibly TRBD1 for D (6 bases). Germline CDR1 SGDLS, CDR2 YYNGEE. The V gene lost 0 bases and the J gene lost 6 bases, with 14 bases spanning the gap. The CDR3 covers 15 residues. The CDR3 region has the DNA TGTGCCAGCAGCGTAGAGACAGGCTTCATGGATACGCAGTATTTT. It yields the protein CASSVETGFMDTQYF.

J is TRBJ2-5 and V is TRBV5-1, with TRBD1 identical over 7 bases. This CDR3 has 14 amino acids. The ends lost 5 bases at V and 2 bases at J; junction bases unmatched: 6. In germline, CDR1 is SGHRS, CDR2 YFSETQ. The chain's CDR3 is CASSSPGQQETQYF. In DNA form, the CDR3 reads TGCGCCAGCAGTTCACCGGGACAGCAAGAGACCCAGTACTTC.

A note on this clone: A read error may account for a junction end that differs from germline. The J gene is TRBJ1-2, the V gene TRBV5-6; 8 bases agree with TRBD1. Germline V gives CDR1 SGHDT, CDR2 YYEEEE. The CDR3 sequence is 13 residues long. The chain's CDR3 is CASSLFGQGERGF. The CDR3 DNA reads TGTGCCAGCAGCCTATTCGGACAGGGAGAACGGGGCTTC.

This chain uses TRBV30 with TRBJ2-3, with 9 bases lining up with TRBD2. CDR1 is GTSNPN, CDR2 SVGIG, per germline (reference sequence). CDR3 length: 15 amino acids. The V gene end was trimmed by 2 bases and the J gene end by 3 bases; junction bases not matched to a gene: 6. The chain's CDR3 is CAWSRVRGGTDTQYF. CDR3 DNA sequence: TGTGCCTGGAGTCGGGTGCGGGGGGGGACAGATACGCAGTATTTT.

This chain links TRBV2 with TRBJ1-1; D gene ambiguous. This CDR3 comprises 13 residues. Trimming cost V 6 bases and J 10 bases, with 18 bases left between them. CDR1 is SNHLY, CDR2 FYNNEI, per germline. CDR3 coding DNA: TGTGCCAGCAGCGATCTTCGGGGAGTCGGAGCTTTCTTT. Its protein product is CASSDLRGVGAFF.

V gene TRBV5-1 combines with J gene TRBJ2-5; 9 bases are a match to TRBD2. The germline gives CDR1 SGHRS, CDR2 YFSETQ. The CDR3 length is 17 residues. Trimming took 0 bases from V and 1 from J; bases not matched to a gene: 7. CDR3 region: CASSLDVSGGFQETQYF. The CDR3 DNA sequence: TGCGCCAGCAGCTTGGATGTTAGCGGGGGATTCCAAGAGACCCAGTACTTC.

The chain carries TRBV5-8 and TRBJ2-7, with 8 nucleotides matching TRBD1. V lost 3 bases to trimming and J lost 3 bases; unmatched junction nucleotides: 2. The CDR3 runs 13 residues. Per germline, CDR1 SGHTS and CDR2 YDEGEE. In DNA, the CDR3 is TGTGCCAGCAGCTCAGGACAGGGCTACGAGCAGTACTTC. Amino acid sequence: CASSSGQGYEQYF.

This chain connects TRBV7-3 to TRBJ2-5; 8 bases match TRBD1. This CDR3 contains 15 residues. CDR1 and CDR2 from the germline V gene are SGHTA and FQGTGA. The V gene end was trimmed by 5 bases and the J gene end by 4 bases; junction bases not matched to a gene: 9. CDR3 in amino acids: CASSPYLGQGETQYF. CDR3 sequence (DNA): TGTGCCAGCAGCCCCTACCTAGGACAGGGAGAGACCCAGTACTTC.

This clone was picked up one time. The J gene is TRBJ2-3, the V gene TRBV7-2, with D possibly matching TRBD2 (5 bases). Trimming took 0 bases from V and 4 from J, leaving 14 bases between them. Germline V gene lookup returns CDR1 SGHTA and CDR2 FQGNSA. The CDR3 contains 16 residues. The CDR3, as DNA: TGTGCCAGCAGCTTAGCTAGCGCCCAAGGCGCAGATACGCAGTATTTT. This gives the protein CASSLASAQGADTQYF.